This TCR beta chain was found in a study of lymphopenia after photon versus proton radiotherapy. Study conclusions and caveats: Oligoclonal CD8+ Temra expansion after nadir drove photon patients' diversity drop. A bigger post-nadir fall in TCR diversity correlated inversely with survival time in deceased patients. Proton therapy kept repertoires fairly stable, unlike photons, which gained effector/memory cells.

Per germline, CDR1 MNHEY and CDR2 SMNVEV (reference sequence). V dropped 5 bases and J dropped 5 bases, with 19 bases sitting between them. The CDR3 has 16 residues. Libraries were prepared by immunoSEQ multiplex PCR; TCRdb keeps only in-frame clonotypes and omits some of them. Counted here are 37,000 or so clones, 70% to 90% occurring once; the ten biggest clones make up under 3.5%. This clone was detected a few times. The antigen remains unidentified. V usage is TRBV27 and J usage is TRBJ1-5; weak D call: TRBD1 (5 bases). Sequencing used peripheral blood, obtained from a patient treated with photon-based radiotherapy. The sequence was obtained from a man in his fifties with gastric cancer. In DNA, the CDR3 is TGTGCCAGCAGTCCCGGCGGAGGGGCGGTGGATCAGCCCCAGCATTTT. Protein: CASSPGGGAVDQPQHF.